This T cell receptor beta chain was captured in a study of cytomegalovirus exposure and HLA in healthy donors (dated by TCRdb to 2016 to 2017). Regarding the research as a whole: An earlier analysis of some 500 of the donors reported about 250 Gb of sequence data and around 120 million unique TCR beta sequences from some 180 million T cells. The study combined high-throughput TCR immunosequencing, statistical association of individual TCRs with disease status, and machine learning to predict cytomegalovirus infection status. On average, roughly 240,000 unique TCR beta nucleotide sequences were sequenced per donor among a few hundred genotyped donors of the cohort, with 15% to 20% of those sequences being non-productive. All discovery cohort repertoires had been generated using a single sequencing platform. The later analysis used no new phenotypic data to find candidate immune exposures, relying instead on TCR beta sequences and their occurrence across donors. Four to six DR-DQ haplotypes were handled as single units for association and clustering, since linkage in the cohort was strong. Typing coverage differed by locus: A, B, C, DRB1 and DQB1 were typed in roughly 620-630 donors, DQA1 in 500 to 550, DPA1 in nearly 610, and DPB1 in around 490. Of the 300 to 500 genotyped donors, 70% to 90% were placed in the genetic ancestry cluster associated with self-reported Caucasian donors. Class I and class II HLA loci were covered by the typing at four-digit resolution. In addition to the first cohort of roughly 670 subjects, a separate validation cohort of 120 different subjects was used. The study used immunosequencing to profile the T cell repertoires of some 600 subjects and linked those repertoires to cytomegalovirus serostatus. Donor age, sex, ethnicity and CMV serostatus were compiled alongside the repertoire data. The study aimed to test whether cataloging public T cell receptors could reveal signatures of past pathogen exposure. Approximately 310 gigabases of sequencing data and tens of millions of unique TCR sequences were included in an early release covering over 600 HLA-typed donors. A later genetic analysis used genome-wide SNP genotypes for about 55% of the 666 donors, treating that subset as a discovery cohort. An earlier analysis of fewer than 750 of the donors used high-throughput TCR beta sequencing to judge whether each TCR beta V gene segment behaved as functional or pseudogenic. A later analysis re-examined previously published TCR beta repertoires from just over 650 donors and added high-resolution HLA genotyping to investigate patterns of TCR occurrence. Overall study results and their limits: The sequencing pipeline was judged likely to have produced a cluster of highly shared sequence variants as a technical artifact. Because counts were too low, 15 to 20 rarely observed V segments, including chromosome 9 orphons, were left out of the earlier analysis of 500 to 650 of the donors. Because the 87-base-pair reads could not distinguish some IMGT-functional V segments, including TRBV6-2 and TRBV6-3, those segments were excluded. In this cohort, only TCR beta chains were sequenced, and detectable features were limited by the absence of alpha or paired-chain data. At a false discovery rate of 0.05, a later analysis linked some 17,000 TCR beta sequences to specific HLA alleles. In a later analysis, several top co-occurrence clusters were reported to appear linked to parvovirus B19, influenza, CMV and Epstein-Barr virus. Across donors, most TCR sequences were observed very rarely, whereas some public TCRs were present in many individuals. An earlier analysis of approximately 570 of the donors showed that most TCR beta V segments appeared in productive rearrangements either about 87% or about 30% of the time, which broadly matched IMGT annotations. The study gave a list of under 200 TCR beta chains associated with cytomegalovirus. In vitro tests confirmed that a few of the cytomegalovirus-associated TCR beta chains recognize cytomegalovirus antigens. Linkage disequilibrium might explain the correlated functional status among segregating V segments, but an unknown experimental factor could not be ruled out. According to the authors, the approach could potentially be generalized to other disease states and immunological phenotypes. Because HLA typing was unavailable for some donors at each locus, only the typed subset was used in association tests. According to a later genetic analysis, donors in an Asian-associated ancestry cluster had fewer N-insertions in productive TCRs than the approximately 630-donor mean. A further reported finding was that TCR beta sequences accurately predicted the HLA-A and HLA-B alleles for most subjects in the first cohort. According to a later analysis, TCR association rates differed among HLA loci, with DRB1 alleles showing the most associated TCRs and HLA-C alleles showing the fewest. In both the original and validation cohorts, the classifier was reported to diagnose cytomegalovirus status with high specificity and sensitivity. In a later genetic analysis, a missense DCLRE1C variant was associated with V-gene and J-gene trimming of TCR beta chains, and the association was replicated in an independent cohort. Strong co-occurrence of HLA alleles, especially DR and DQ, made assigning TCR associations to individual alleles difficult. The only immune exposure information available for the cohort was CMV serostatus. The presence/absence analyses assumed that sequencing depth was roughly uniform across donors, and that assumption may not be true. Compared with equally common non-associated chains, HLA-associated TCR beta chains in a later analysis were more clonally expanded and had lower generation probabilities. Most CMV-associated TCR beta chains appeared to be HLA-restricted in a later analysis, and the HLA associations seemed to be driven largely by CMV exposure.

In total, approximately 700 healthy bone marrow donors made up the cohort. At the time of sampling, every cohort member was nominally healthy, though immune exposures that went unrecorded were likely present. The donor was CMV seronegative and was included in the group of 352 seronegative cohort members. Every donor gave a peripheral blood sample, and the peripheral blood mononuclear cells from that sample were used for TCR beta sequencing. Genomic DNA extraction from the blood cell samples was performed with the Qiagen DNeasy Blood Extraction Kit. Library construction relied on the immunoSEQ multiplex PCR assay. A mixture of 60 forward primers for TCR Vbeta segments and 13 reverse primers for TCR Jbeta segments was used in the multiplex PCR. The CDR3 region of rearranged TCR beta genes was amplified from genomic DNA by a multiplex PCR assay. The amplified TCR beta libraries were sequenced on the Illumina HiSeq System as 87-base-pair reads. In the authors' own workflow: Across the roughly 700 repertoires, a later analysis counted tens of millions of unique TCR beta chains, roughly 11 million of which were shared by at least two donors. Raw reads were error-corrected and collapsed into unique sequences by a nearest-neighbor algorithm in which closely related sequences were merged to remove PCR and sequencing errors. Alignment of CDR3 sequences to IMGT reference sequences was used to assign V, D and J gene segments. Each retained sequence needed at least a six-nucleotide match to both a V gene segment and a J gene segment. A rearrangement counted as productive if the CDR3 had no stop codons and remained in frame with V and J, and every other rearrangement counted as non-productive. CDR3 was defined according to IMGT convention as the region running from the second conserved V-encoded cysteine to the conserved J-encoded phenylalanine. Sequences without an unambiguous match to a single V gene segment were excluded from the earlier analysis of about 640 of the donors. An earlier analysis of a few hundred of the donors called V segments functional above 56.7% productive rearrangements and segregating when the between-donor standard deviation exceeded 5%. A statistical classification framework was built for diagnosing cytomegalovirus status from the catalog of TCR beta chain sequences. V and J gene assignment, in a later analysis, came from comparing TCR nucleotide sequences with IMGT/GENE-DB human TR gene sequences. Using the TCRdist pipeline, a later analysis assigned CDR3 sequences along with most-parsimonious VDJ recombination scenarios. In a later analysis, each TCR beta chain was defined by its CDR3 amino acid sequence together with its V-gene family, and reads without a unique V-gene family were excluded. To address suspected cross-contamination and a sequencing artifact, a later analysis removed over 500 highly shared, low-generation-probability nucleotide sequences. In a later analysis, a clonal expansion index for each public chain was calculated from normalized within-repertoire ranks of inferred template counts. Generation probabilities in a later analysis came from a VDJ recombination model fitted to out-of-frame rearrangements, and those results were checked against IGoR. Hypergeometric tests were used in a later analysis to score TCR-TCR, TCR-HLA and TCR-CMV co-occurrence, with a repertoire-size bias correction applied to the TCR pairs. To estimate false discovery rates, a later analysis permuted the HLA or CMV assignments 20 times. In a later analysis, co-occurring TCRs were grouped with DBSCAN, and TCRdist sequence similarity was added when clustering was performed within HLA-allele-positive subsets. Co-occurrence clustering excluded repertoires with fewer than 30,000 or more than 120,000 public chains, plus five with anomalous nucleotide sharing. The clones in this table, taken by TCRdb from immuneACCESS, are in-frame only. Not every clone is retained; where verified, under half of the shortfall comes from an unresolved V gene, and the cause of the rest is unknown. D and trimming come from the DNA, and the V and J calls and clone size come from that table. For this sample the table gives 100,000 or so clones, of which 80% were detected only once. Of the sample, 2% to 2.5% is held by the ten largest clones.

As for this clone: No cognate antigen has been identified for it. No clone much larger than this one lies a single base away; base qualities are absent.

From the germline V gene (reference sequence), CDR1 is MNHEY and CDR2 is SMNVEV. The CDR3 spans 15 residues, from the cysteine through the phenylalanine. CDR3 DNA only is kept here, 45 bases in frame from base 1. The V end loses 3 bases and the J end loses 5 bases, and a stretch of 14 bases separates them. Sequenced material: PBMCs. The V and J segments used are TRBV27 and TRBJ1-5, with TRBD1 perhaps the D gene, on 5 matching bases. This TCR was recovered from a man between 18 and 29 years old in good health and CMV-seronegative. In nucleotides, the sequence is TGTGCCAGCAGTTTGACAGTCCAAGGCGATCAGCCCCAGCATTTT. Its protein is CASSLTVQGDQPQHF.